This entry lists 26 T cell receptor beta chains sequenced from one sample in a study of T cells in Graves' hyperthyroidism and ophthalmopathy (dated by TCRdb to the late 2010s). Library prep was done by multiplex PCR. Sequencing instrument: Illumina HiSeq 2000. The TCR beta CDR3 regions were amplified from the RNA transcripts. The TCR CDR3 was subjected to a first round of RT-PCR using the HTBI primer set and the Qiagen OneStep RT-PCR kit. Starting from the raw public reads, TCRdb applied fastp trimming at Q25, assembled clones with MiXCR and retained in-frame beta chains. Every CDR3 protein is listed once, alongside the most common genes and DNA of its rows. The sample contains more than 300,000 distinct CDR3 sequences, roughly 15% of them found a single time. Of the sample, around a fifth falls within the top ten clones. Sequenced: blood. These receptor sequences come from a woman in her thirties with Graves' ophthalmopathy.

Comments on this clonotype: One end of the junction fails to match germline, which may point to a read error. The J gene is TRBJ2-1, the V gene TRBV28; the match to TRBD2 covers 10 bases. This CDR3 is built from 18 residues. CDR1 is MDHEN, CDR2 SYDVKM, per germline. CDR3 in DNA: TGTGCCAGCAGTCGACCCTCAATAGCGGGGGGCCTCACCGGTGAGCAGTCCTTC. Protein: CASSRPSIAGGLTGEQSF.

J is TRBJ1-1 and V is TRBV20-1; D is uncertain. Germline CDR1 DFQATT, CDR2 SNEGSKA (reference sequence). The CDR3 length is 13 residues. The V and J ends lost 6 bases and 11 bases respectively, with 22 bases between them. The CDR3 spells CSAQSQTSLGAFF. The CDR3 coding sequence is TGCAGTGCGCAGAGTCAGACGTCCCTTGGTGCTTTCTTT.

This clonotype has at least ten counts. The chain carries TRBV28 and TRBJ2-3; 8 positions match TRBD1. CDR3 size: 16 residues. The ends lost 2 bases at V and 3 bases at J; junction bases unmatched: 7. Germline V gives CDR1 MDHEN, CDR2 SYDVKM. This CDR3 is CASSLGDRGWTDTQYF. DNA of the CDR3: TGTGCCAGCAGTTTAGGCGACAGGGGTTGGACAGATACGCAGTATTTT.

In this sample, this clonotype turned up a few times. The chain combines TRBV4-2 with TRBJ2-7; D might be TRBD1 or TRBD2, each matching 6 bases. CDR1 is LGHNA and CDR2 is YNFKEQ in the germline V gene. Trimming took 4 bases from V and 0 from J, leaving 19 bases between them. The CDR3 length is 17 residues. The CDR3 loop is CASSPSGQRVSSYEQYF. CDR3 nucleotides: TGTGCCAGCAGCCCTTCAGGACAGCGGGTGAGCTCCTACGAGCAGTACTTC.

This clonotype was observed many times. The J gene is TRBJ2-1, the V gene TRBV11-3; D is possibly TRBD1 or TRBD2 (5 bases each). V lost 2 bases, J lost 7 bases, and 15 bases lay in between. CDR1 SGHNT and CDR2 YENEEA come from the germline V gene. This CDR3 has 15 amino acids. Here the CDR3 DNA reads TGTGCCAGCAGCTTAACGGGGCCCTTCCCAAATGAGCAGTTCTTC. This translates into CASSLTGPFPNEQFF.

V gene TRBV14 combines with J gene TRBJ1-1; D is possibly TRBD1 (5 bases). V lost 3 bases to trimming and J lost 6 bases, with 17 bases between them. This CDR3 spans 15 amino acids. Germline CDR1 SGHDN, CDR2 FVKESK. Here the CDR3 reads CASSHAGGGTAEAFF. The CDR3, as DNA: TGTGCCAGCAGCCATGCCGGGGGGGGAACCGCTGAAGCTTTCTTT.

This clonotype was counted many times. The CDR3 bases are TGTGCCAGCCGTTTGACAGCTAGCACAGATACGCAGTATTTT. Its protein is CASRLTASTDTQYF. This rearrangement joins TRBV6-1 to TRBJ2-3; D is possibly TRBD1 (5 bases). Trimming cost V 8 bases and J 0 bases, with 12 bases left between them. CDR1 MNHNS and CDR2 SASEGT come from the germline V gene. This CDR3 has 14 amino acids.

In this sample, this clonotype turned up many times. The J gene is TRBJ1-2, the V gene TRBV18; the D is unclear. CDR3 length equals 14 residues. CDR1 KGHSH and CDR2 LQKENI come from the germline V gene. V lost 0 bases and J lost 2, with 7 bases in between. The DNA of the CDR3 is TGTGCCAGCTCACCACCGGTACAGAACTATGGCTACACCTTC. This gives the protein CASSPPVQNYGYTF.

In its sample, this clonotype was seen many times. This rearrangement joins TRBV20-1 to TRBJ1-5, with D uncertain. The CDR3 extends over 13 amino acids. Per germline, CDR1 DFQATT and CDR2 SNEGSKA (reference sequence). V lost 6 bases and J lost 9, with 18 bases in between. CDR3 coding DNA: TGCAGTGCCGAAGAGGGCGCTACAACGCCCCAGCATTTT. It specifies CSAEEGATTPQHF.

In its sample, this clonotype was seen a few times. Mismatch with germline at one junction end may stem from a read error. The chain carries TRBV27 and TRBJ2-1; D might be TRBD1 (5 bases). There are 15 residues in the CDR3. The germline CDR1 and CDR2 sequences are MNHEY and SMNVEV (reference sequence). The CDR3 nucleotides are TGTGCCGGCAGTTTATGGGCAGGGCCCAACAATGAGCAGTTCTTC. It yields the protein CAGSLWAGPNNEQFF.

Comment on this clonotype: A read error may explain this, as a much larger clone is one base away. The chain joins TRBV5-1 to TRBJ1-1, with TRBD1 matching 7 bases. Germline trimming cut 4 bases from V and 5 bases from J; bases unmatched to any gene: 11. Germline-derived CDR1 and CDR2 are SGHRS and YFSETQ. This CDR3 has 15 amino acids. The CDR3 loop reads CASSGGAGGFTEAFF. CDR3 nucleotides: TGCGCCAGCAGCGGAGGGGCAGGGGGTTTTACTGAAGCTTTCTTT.

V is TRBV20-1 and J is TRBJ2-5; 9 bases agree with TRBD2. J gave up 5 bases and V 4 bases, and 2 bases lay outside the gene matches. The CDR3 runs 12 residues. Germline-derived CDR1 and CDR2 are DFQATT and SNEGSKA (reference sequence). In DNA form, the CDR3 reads TGCAGTGCTACCACTAGCGGGGAGACCCAGTACTTC. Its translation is CSATTSGETQYF.

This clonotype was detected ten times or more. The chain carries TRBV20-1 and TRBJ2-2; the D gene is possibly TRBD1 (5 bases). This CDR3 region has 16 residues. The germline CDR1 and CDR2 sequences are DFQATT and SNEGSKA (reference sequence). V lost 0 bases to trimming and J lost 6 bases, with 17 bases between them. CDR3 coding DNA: TGCAGTGCTAGAGATACTAAGGGGTATCCGGCCGGGGAGCTGTTTTTT. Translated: CSARDTKGYPAGELFF.

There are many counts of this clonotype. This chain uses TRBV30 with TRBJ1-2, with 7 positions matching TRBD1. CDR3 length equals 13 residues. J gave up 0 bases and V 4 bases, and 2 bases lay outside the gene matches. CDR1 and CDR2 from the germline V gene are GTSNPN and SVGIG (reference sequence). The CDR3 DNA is TGTGCCTGGAATGGACAGGCTAACTATGGCTACACCTTC. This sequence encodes CAWNGQANYGYTF.

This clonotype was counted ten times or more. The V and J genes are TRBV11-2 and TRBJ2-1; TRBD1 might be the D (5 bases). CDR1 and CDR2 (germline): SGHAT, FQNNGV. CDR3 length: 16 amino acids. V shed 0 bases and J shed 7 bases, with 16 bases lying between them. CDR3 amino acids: CASSLEGAKFKNEQFF. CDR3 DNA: TGTGCCAGCAGCTTAGAAGGGGCCAAGTTTAAGAATGAGCAGTTCTTC.

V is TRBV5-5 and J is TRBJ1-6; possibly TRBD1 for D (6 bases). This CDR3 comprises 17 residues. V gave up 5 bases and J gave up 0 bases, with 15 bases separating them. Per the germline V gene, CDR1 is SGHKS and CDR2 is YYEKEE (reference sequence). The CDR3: CASRNTGPSSYNSPLHF. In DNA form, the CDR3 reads TGTGCCAGCAGAAATACAGGGCCCAGCTCCTATAATTCACCCCTCCACTTT.

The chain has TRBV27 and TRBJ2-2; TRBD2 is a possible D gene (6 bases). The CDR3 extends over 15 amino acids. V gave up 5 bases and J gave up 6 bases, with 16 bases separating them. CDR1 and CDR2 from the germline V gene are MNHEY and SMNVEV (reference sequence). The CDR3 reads CASSAPGLNPGELFF. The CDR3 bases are TGTGCCAGCAGTGCCCCGGGACTCAACCCCGGGGAGCTGTTTTTT.

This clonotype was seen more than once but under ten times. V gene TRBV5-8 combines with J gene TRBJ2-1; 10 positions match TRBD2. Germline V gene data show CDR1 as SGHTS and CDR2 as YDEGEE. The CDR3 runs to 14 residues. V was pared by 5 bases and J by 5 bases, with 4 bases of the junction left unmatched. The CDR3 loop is CASRKRGGHNEQFF. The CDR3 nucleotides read TGTGCCAGCAGGAAGCGGGGGGGCCACAATGAGCAGTTCTTC. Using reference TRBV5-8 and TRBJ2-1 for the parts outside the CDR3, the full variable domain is EAGVTQSPTHLIKTRGQQATLRCSPISGHTSVYWYQQALGLGLQFLLWYDEGEERNRGNFPPRFSGRQFPNYSSELNVNALELEDSALYLCASRKRGGHNEQFFGPGTRLTVL.

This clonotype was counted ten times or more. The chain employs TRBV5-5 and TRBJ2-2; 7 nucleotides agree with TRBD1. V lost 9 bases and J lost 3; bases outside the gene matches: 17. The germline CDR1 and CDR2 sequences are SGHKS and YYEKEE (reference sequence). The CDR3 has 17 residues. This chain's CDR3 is CATTFDRETRYTGELFF. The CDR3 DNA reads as TGTGCCACCACGTTCGACAGGGAAACTAGGTACACCGGGGAGCTGTTTTTT.

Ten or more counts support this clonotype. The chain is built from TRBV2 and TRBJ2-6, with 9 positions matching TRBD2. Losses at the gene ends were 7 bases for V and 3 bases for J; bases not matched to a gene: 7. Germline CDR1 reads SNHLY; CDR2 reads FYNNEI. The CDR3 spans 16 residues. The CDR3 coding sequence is TGTGCCAGCATTACGCGGGGGGGCCGTGGGGCCAACGTCCTGACTTTC. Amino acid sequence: CASITRGGRGANVLTF.

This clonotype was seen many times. CDR3 protein: CASTRQGPQHF. The CDR3 nucleotides read TGTGCCAGCACCAGACAGGGGCCCCAGCATTTT. This chain links TRBV28 with TRBJ1-5, with TRBD1 matching 7 bases. Germline V gene lookup returns CDR1 MDHEN and CDR2 SYDVKM. V lost 7 bases and J lost 9; bases outside the gene matches: 3. CDR3 length: 11 amino acids.

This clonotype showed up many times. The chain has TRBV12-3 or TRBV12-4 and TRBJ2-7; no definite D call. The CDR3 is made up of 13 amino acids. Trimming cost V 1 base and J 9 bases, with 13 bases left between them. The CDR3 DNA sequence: TGTGCCAGCAGTTTAGAGAGATTACGAGGGCAGTACTTC. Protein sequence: CASSLERLRGQYF.

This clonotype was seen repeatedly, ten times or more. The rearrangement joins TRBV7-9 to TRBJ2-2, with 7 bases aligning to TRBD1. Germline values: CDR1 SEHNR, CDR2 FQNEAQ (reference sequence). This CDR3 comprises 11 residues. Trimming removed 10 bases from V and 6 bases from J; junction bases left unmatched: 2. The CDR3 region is CAITGAGELFF. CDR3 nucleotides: TGTGCCATCACAGGGGCCGGGGAGCTGTTTTTT.

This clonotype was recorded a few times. The DNA of the CDR3 is TGTGCCACCAGTGATCTCCGGACGGGTTCGGAGACCCAGTACTTC. Translation gives CATSDLRTGSETQYF. The chain combines TRBV24-1 with TRBJ2-5; D gene unclear. The germline V gene has CDR1 KGHDR and CDR2 SFDVKD. Trimming left V 3 bases short and J 5 bases short, with 15 bases between. The CDR3 sequence is 15 residues long.

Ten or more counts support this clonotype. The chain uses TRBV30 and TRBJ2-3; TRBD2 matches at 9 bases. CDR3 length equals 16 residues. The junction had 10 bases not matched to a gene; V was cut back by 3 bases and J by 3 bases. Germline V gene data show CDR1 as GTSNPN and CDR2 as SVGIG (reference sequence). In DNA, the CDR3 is TGTGCCTGGAGCGCGACGGCTAGCGGGGCTACAGATACGCAGTATTTT. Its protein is CAWSATASGATDTQYF.

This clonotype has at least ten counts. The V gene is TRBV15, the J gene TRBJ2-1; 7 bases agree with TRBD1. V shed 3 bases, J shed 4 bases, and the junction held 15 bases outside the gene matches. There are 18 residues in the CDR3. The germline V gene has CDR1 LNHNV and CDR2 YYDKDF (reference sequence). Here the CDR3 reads CATSRARGVGGIYNEQFF. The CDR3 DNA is TGTGCCACCAGCAGGGCCAGAGGAGTAGGGGGCATTTACAATGAGCAGTTCTTC.